This T cell receptor beta chain is drawn from a study of cytomegalovirus exposure and HLA in healthy donors (dated by TCRdb to 2016 to 2017). As for the study more broadly: An earlier analysis of 587 of the donors reported approximately 280 Gb of sequence data and 117 million unique TCR beta sequences obtained from 150 million to 200 million T cells. About 320 gigabases of sequencing data and around 87 million unique TCR sequences were included in an early release covering several hundred HLA-typed donors. The genetic ancestry cluster associated with self-reported Caucasian donors included around 76% of the roughly 380 genotyped donors. The study was designed to test whether signatures of past pathogen exposure could be identified by cataloging public T cell receptors. The study used immunosequencing to profile the T cell repertoires of several hundred subjects and linked those repertoires to cytomegalovirus serostatus. A separate validation cohort of 100 to 150 different subjects was used in addition to the roughly 700-subject first cohort. The study combined high-throughput TCR immunosequencing, statistical association of individual TCRs with disease status, and machine learning to predict cytomegalovirus infection status. A later analysis re-analyzed previously published TCR beta repertoires from approximately 670 donors and added high-resolution HLA genotyping to study TCR occurrence patterns. In the later analysis, no new phenotypic data were used to find candidate immune exposures; instead, reliance was placed on TCR beta sequences and their occurrence across donors. To decide whether each TCR beta V gene segment behaved as functional or pseudogenic, an earlier analysis of some 580 of the donors relied on high-throughput TCR beta sequencing. Alongside the repertoire data, information on donor age, sex, ethnicity and CMV serostatus was compiled. In a later genetic analysis, genome-wide SNP genotypes for about 55% of the roughly 700 donors were used, and that subset was treated as a discovery cohort. Every repertoire in the discovery cohort had been generated on one and the same sequencing platform. Class I and class II HLA loci were covered by the typing at four-digit resolution. The number of typed donors differed by locus: about 629-640 for A, B, C, DRB1 and DQB1; 500 to 550 for DQA1; fewer than 610 for DPA1; and about 470 for DPB1. Because of strong linkage in the cohort, roughly five DR-DQ haplotypes were treated as single units for association and clustering. Among over 350 genotyped donors of the cohort, an average of around 240,000 unique TCR beta nucleotide sequences were sequenced per donor, around 18% of them non-productive. Paper-wide results and their limitations: A total of 164 TCR beta chains were listed by the study as associated with cytomegalovirus. In a later analysis, most CMV-associated TCR beta chains were found to appear HLA-restricted, with HLA associations seemingly driven largely by CMV exposure. Several of the top co-occurrence clusters appeared to be linked to parvovirus B19, influenza, CMV and Epstein-Barr virus, according to a later analysis. A later analysis found that HLA-associated TCR beta chains were more clonally expanded and had lower generation probabilities than equally common non-associated chains. Because counts were too low, seventeen rarely observed V segments, including chromosome 9 orphons, were excluded from the earlier analysis of several hundred of the donors. Some IMGT-functional V segments, including TRBV6-2 and TRBV6-3, could not be distinguished by the 87-base-pair reads and were therefore excluded. Because HLA typing was missing for some donors at each locus, association tests included only the typed subset. For the cohort, immune exposure information was limited to CMV serostatus. A few of the identified cytomegalovirus-associated TCR beta chains were confirmed in vitro to be specific for cytomegalovirus antigens. According to the authors, the approach could potentially be generalized to other disease states and immunological phenotypes. A later genetic analysis reported fewer N-insertions in productive TCRs among donors in an Asian-associated ancestry cluster than the approximately 670-donor mean. In an earlier analysis of around 600 of the donors, most TCR beta V segments appeared in productive rearrangements about 90% or about 30% of the time, broadly matching IMGT annotations. Specific HLA alleles were associated with about 17,000 TCR beta sequences at a false discovery rate of 0.05 in a later analysis. When HLA alleles, especially DR and DQ, strongly co-occurred, TCR associations were difficult to assign to individual alleles. The classifier was reported to diagnose cytomegalovirus status with high specificity and sensitivity in both the original cohort and the validation cohort. Correlated functional status among segregating V segments might be attributable to linkage disequilibrium, but an unknown experimental factor could not be ruled out. Sequencing depth was assumed to be roughly uniform across donors in the presence/absence analyses, though that assumption may not hold. This cohort had only TCR beta chains sequenced, and the lack of alpha or paired-chain data limited which features could be detected. Most TCR sequences were seen in very few donors, while some public TCRs were found in many individuals. An association between a missense DCLRE1C variant and V-gene and J-gene trimming of TCR beta chains was found in a later genetic analysis and replicated in an independent cohort. In a later analysis, the rate of TCR association differed among HLA loci, with DRB1 alleles having the most associated TCRs and HLA-C alleles having the fewest. The sequencing pipeline was judged likely to have produced a cluster of highly shared sequence variants as a technical artifact. A further reported finding was that TCR beta sequences accurately predicted the HLA-A and HLA-B alleles for most subjects in the first cohort.

The cohort comprised under 700 healthy bone marrow donors. All cohort members were sampled while nominally healthy, although unrecorded immune exposures were likely present. The donor tested CMV seropositive, placing the donor among the 289 seropositive members of the cohort. Each donor provided a peripheral blood sample, and peripheral blood mononuclear cells were used for TCR beta sequencing. Genomic DNA was extracted from the blood cell samples with the Qiagen DNeasy Blood Extraction Kit. Measured from the cysteine to the phenylalanine, the CDR3 is 14 residues long. Of the read, only the CDR3 DNA is kept; its 42 bases are in frame from base 1. Looking up the germline V gene yields CDR1 SGHRS and CDR2 YFSETQ. Relative to germline, V is 2 bases shorter and J is 0 bases shorter, with 7 bases between their ends. Library preparation used the immunoSEQ multiplex PCR assay. A mixture of 60 forward primers for TCR Vbeta segments and 13 reverse primers for TCR Jbeta segments was used in the multiplex PCR. Amplification of the CDR3 region of rearranged TCR beta genes was performed with a multiplex PCR assay on genomic DNA. The Illumina HiSeq System was used to sequence the amplified TCR beta libraries as 87-base-pair reads. The published analysis was carried out like this. Across the 500 to 700 repertoires, a later analysis counted around 80 million unique TCR beta chains, approximately 10 million of which were shared by at least two donors. A nearest-neighbor algorithm error-corrected the raw reads and collapsed the reads into unique sequences, merging closely related sequences to remove PCR and sequencing errors. CDR3 sequences were aligned to IMGT reference sequences to assign V, D and J gene segments. For a sequence to be retained, a match of at least six nucleotides was required to both a V gene segment and a J gene segment. A rearrangement counted as productive if the CDR3 had no stop codons and remained in frame with V and J, and every other rearrangement counted as non-productive. CDR3 was defined according to IMGT convention as the region running from the second conserved V-encoded cysteine to the conserved J-encoded phenylalanine. The earlier analysis of about 590 of the donors excluded sequences that lacked an unambiguous match to a single V gene segment. An earlier analysis of 587 of the donors called V segments functional above 56.7% productive rearrangements and segregating when the between-donor standard deviation exceeded 5%. To diagnose cytomegalovirus status from the catalog of TCR beta chain sequences, a statistical classification framework was built. A later analysis assigned V and J genes by comparing TCR nucleotide sequences with IMGT/GENE-DB human TR gene sequences. Using the TCRdist pipeline, a later analysis assigned CDR3 sequences along with most-parsimonious VDJ recombination scenarios. In a later analysis, every TCR beta chain was defined by the combination of its CDR3 amino acid sequence and its V-gene family, and reads without a unique V-gene family were dropped. In a later analysis, around 600 highly shared, low-generation-probability nucleotide sequences were removed to address suspected cross-contamination and a sequencing artifact. A later analysis calculated a clonal expansion index for each public chain from normalized within-repertoire ranks of inferred template counts. In a later analysis, generation probabilities were computed with a VDJ recombination model fitted to out-of-frame rearrangements, and the resulting probabilities were checked against IGoR. Hypergeometric tests were used in a later analysis to score TCR-TCR, TCR-HLA and TCR-CMV co-occurrence, with a repertoire-size bias correction applied to the TCR pairs. In a later analysis, false discovery rates were estimated by permuting HLA or CMV assignments 20 times. In a later analysis, co-occurring TCRs were grouped using DBSCAN, with TCRdist sequence similarity added in when clustering inside HLA-allele-positive subsets. Repertoires with fewer than 30,000 or more than 120,000 public chains, plus five repertoires with anomalous nucleotide sharing, were excluded from co-occurrence clustering. TCRdb carries this immuneACCESS record with in-frame sequences only. Its versions omit some clonotypes, under half of them owing to an unresolved V gene in the studies checked, with the rest unexplained. That table supplies the V and J calls and clone size; D and trimming were determined from the DNA. This sample is represented by under 200,000 clones; 80% of them were singletons. About 9.9% of the sample goes to the ten largest clones.

Note on this clone: Its antigen target is currently unknown. The input lacks base qualities; no much larger clone sits a single base away.

Material for sequencing was PBMCs. This TCR derives from a man aged 18 to 35 in good health and CMV-seropositive. The V gene is TRBV5-1 and the J gene is TRBJ2-3, with a tentative D gene TRBD2 over 6 matching bases. Here is the DNA: TGCGCCAGCAGCTTCGGGAGAAGCACAGATACGCAGTATTTT. Translated, this is CASSFGRSTDTQYF.